The rows below give T cell receptor beta chains drawn from one sample of a study of T cell responses to AZD1222 COVID-19 vaccine. The method was immunoSEQ multiplex PCR; TCRdb's version includes in-frame clones alone and lacks a portion of them. This sample yields approximately 150,000 clones, of which roughly 90% are seen a single time; roughly 3.2% belongs to the top ten. Sample: peripheral blood, taken 28 days after the second AZD1222 dose. All receptors come from an adult who received the AZD1222 COVID-19 vaccine. Both conserved end residues are part of each CDR3. A D gene is named only where the DNA matches it firmly. Not every row has a clone size; where given, it reads once, few, many or a size class.

TRBJ1-1 | NA | NA | TRBV5-4 | CASSLVQGGSAEAFF | TGTGCCAGCAGCTTGGTTCAGGGAGGGAGCGCTGAAGCTTTCTTT
TRBJ1-1 | TRBD1 | NA | TRBV25-1 | CASSDPRGRTNTEAFF | TGTGCCAGCAGTGATCCCAGGGGGCGAACGAACACTGAAGCTTTCTTT
TRBJ1-5 | TRBD1 | NA | TRBV30 | CAWSSETGRSNQPQHF | TGTGCCTGGAGTTCGGAGACAGGGCGAAGCAATCAGCCCCAGCATTTT
TRBJ1-2 | NA | NA | TRBV5-4 | CASGGALYGYTF | TGTGCCAGCGGGGGGGCCCTCTATGGCTACACCTTC
TRBJ2-1 | TRBD2 | NA | TRBV5-1 | CASSQRTSGGYNEQFF | TGCGCCAGCAGCCAGAGGACTAGCGGGGGTTACAATGAGCAGTTCTTC
TRBJ1-1 | TRBD1 | NA | TRBV2 | CASAGRQGLTEAFF | TGTGCCAGCGCCGGGCGACAGGGACTCACTGAAGCTTTCTTT
TRBJ2-2 | NA | NA | TRBV9 | CASSVAGSRAGELFF | TGTGCCAGCAGCGTAGCCGGGAGCAGGGCCGGGGAGCTGTTTTTT
TRBJ1-3 | NA | few | TRBV6-1 | CASSEGGAGNTIYF | TGTGCCAGCAGTGAAGGGGGCGCCGGAAACACCATATATTTT
TRBJ1-2 | NA | once | TRBV2 | CASSVQGSGYGYTF | TGTGCCAGCAGCGTACAGGGAAGCGGCTATGGCTACACCTTC
TRBJ1-2 | TRBD1 | NA | TRBV19 | CASSSTDRGYGYTF | TGTGCCAGTAGTAGCACGGACAGGGGATATGGCTACACCTTC
TRBJ1-5 | NA | NA | TRBV7-6 | CASSLEGGSYSNQPQHF | TGTGCCAGCAGCTTAGAGGGGGGCAGCTATAGCAATCAGCCCCAGCATTTT
TRBJ2-5 | TRBD2 | NA | TRBV20-1 | CSASLGGLAGVMETQYF | TGCAGTGCTAGTTTGGGGGGTCTAGCGGGAGTTATGGAGACCCAGTACTTC
TRBJ2-1 | TRBD1 | NA | TRBV25-1 | CASSGQGEVNEQFF | TGTGCCAGCAGTGGACAGGGGGAGGTCAATGAGCAGTTCTTC
TRBJ2-7 | NA | NA | TRBV5-8 | CASSGWASSYEQYF | TGTGCCAGCAGCGGTTGGGCCAGCTCCTACGAGCAGTACTTC
TRBJ1-1 | NA | once | TRBV18 | CASSPLGAEATEAFF | TGTGCCAGCTCACCCCTCGGGGCGGAGGCCACTGAAGCTTTCTTT
TRBJ1-1 | NA | NA | TRBV19 | CAIPWGGNTEAFF | TGTGCCATTCCGTGGGGGGGGAACACTGAAGCTTTCTTT
TRBJ2-7 | NA | NA | TRBV11-2 | CASSIPGESEQYF | TGTGCCAGCAGCATACCAGGAGAATCCGAGCAGTACTTC
TRBJ2-1 | NA | NA | TRBV27 | CASRRDSEQFF | TGTGCCAGCAGGAGGGATAGTGAGCAGTTCTTC
TRBJ2-7 | NA | NA | TRBV12-3/TRBV12-4 | CASGTSYEQYF | TGTGCCAGCGGGACTTCCTACGAGCAGTACTTC
TRBJ1-2 | NA | NA | TRBV11-2 | CASSLQQGAPIYGYTF | TGTGCCAGCAGCTTGCAACAGGGAGCTCCGATCTATGGCTACACCTTC
TRBJ2-6 | TRBD1 | NA | TRBV30 | CAWKTGLGGANVLTF | TGTGCCTGGAAGACAGGGCTTGGAGGGGCCAACGTCCTGACTTTC
TRBJ2-3 | TRBD2 | NA | TRBV6-5 | CATNLKAGATDTQYF | TGTGCCACCAATCTCAAGGCGGGAGCCACAGATACGCAGTATTTT
TRBJ2-2 | NA | NA | TRBV10-3 | CAISDGNTGELFF | TGTGCCATCAGTGACGGTAACACCGGGGAGCTGTTTTTT
TRBJ2-3 | NA | NA | TRBV19 | CASTPQSTDTQYF | TGTGCCAGTACCCCACAGAGCACAGATACGCAGTATTTT
TRBJ2-7 | NA | NA | TRBV4-1 | CASSQEAPSGAYEQYF | TGCGCCAGCAGCCAAGAAGCGCCATCGGGGGCCTACGAGCAGTACTTC
TRBJ1-1 | NA | once | TRBV7-2 | CASSLGGHRNTEAFF | TGTGCCAGCAGCTTAGGGGGACACCGGAACACTGAAGCTTTCTTT
TRBJ1-5 | NA | NA | TRBV6-6 | CASSLVRTLNQPQHF | TGTGCCAGCAGCCTTGTCCGAACTCTTAATCAGCCCCAGCATTTT
TRBJ1-4 | NA | NA | TRBV6-5 | CASSPAGLGEKLFF | TGTGCCAGCAGCCCCGCGGGGTTAGGAGAAAAACTGTTTTTT
TRBJ2-7 | NA | NA | TRBV11-2 | CASSLDPGSTENF | TGTGCCAGCAGCTTAGATCCGGGCAGTACAGAGAACTTC
TRBJ2-3 | TRBD1 | NA | TRBV27 | CASSSGQVFTDTQYF | TGTGCCAGCAGTTCGGGACAGGTCTTCACAGATACGCAGTATTTT
TRBJ1-4 | NA | NA | TRBV5-1 | CASSPLRPAEKLFF | TGCGCCAGCAGCCCACTTCGGCCTGCAGAGAAACTGTTTTTT
TRBJ2-7 | TRBD2 | NA | TRBV28 | CASSFGDYNSYEQYF | TGTGCCAGCAGTTTTGGGGACTATAACTCCTACGAGCAGTACTTC
TRBJ2-1 | NA | NA | TRBV4-2 | CASSPEGGTYNEQFF | TGTGCCAGCAGCCCCGAGGGCGGAACCTACAATGAGCAGTTCTTC
TRBJ1-1 | TRBD1 | NA | TRBV29-1 | CSVEWTGTNTEAFF | TGCAGCGTTGAATGGACAGGAACCAACACTGAAGCTTTCTTT
TRBJ2-1 | TRBD2 | NA | TRBV11-2 | CASSPSSGRPYNEQFF | TGTGCCAGCAGCCCCTCTAGCGGGAGGCCCTACAATGAGCAGTTCTTC
TRBJ1-5 | TRBD1 | NA | TRBV5-8 | CASGQGARGQPQHF | TGTGCCAGCGGGCAGGGGGCCAGGGGTCAGCCCCAGCATTTT
TRBJ1-3 | NA | once | TRBV5-1 | CASSLVADSGNTIYF | TGCGCCAGCAGCTTGGTAGCGGACAGTGGAAACACCATATATTTT
TRBJ2-5 | NA | NA | TRBV2 | CASRSDGGFKATQYF | TGTGCCAGCAGGTCGGACGGAGGCTTCAAAGCGACCCAGTACTTC
TRBJ2-3 | TRBD2 | NA | TRBV5-1 | CASSQQPPTSGSTDTQYF | TGCGCCAGCAGCCAACAGCCCCCGACTAGCGGTAGCACAGATACGCAGTATTTT
TRBJ2-3 | NA | NA | TRBV24-1 | CATSDLGQGITDTQYF | TGTGCCACCAGTGATTTGGGCCAGGGAATCACAGATACGCAGTATTTT
TRBJ2-7 | TRBD1 | once | TRBV6-1 | CASSEGQHYEQYF | TGTGCCAGCAGTGAGGGACAGCACTACGAGCAGTACTTC
TRBJ2-7 | NA | NA | TRBV11-2 | CASSREGAQYEQYF | TGTGCCAGCAGCCGGGAGGGGGCGCAATACGAGCAGTACTTC
TRBJ2-5 | NA | NA | TRBV11-2 | CASSLAGPETQYF | TGTGCCAGCAGCTTAGCGGGGCCCGAGACCCAGTACTTC
TRBJ2-3 | NA | NA | TRBV3-1/TRBV3-2 | CASSQLGGTDTQYF | TGTGCCAGCAGCCAATTGGGGGGCACAGATACGCAGTATTTT
TRBJ1-2 | TRBD1 | NA | TRBV2 | CASSEGDRYGYTF | TGTGCCAGCAGTGAGGGGGACAGGTATGGCTACACCTTC
TRBJ2-2 | TRBD2 | NA | TRBV4-2 | CASSQATSGSLSGELFF | TGTGCCAGCAGCCAAGCCACTAGCGGGAGTCTTTCCGGGGAGCTGTTTTTT
TRBJ2-5 | TRBD2 | NA | TRBV6-2/TRBV6-3 | CASSDKREGLQETQYF | TGTGCCAGCAGTGACAAGCGGGAGGGATTACAAGAGACCCAGTACTTC
TRBJ2-2 | NA | NA | TRBV28 | CASSLRSRVGTGELFF | TGTGCCAGCAGTTTGAGGTCCAGGGTCGGAACCGGGGAGCTGTTTTTT